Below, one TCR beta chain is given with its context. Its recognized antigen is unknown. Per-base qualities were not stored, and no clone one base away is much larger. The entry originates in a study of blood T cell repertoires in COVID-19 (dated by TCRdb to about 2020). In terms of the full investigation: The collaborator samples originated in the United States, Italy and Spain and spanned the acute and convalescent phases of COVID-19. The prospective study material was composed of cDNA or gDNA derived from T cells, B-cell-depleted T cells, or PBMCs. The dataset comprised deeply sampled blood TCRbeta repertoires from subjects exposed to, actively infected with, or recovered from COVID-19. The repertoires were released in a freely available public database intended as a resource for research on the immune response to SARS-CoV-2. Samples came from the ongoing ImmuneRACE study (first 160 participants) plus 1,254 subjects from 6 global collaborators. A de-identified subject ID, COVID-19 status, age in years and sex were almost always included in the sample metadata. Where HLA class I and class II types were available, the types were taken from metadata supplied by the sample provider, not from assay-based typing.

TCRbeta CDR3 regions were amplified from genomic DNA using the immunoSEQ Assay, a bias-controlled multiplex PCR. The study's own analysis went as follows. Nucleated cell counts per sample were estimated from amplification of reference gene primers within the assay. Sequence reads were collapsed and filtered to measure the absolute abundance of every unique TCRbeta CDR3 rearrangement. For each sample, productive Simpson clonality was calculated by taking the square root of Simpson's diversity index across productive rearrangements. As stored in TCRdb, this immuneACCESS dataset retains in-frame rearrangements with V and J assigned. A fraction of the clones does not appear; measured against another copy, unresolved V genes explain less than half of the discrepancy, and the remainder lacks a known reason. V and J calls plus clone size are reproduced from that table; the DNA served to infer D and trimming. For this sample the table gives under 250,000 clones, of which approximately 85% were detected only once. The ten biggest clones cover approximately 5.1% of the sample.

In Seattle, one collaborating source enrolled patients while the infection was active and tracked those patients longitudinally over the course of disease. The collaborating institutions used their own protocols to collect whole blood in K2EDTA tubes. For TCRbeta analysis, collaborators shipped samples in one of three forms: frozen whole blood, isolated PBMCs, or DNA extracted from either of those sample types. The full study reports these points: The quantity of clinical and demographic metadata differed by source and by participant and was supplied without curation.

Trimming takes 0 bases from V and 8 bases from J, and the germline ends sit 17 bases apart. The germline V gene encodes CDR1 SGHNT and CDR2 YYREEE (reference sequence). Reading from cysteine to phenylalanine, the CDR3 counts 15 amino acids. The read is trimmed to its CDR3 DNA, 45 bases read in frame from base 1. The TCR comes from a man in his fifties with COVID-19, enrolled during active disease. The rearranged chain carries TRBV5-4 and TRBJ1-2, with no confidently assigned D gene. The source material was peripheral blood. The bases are TGTGCCAGCAGCTTGGCCATGGGCCCAGAGCGGGGCTACACCTTC. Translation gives CASSLAMGPERGYTF.